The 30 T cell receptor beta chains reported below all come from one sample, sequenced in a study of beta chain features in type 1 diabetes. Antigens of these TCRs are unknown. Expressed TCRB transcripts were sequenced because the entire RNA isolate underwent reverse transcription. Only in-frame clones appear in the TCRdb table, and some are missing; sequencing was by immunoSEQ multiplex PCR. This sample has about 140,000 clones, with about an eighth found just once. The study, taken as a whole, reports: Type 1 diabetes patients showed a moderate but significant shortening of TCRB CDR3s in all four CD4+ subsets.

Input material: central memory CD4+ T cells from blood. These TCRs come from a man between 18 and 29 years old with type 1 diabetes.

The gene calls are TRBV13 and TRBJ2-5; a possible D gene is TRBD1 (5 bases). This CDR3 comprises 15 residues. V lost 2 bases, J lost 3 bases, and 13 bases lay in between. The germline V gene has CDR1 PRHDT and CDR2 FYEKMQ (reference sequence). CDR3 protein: CASSLRAGSKETQYF. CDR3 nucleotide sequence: TGTGCCAGCAGCTTAAGGGCAGGGTCGAAAGAGACCCAGTACTTC.

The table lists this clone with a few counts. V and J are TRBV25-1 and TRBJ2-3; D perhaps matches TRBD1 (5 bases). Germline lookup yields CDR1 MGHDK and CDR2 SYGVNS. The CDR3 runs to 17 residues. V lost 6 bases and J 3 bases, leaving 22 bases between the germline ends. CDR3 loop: CASREGSGWSGTDTQYF. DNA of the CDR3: TGTGCCAGCAGGGAAGGATCAGGGTGGTCCGGGACAGATACGCAGTATTTT. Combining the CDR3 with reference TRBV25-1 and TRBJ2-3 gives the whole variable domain EADIYQTPRYLVIGTGKKITLECSQTMGHDKMYWYQQDPGMELHLIHYSYGVNSTEKGDLSSESTVSRIRTEHFPLTLESARPSHTSQYLCASREGSGWSGTDTQYFGPGTRLTVL.

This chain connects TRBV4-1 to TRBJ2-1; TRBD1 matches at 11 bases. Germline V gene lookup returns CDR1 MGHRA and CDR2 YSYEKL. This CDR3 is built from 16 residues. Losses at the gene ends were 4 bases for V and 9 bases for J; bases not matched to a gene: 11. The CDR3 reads CASSRHGGTGGVEQFF. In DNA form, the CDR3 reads TGCGCCAGCAGCCGCCACGGCGGGACAGGGGGAGTTGAGCAGTTCTTC.

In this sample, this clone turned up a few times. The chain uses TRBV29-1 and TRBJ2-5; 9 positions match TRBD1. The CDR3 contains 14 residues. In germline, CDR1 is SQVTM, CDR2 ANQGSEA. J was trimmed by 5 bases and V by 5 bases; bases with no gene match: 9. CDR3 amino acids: CSVYTGGSGETQYF. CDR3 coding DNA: TGCAGCGTTTATACAGGGGGCTCGGGGGAGACCCAGTACTTC. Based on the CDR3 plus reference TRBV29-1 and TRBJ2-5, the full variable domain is SAVISQKPSRDICQRGTSLTIQCQVDSQVTMMFWYRQQPGQSLTLIATANQGSEATYESGFVIDKFPISRPNLTFSTLTVSNMSPEDSSIYLCSVYTGGSGETQYFGPGTRLLVL.

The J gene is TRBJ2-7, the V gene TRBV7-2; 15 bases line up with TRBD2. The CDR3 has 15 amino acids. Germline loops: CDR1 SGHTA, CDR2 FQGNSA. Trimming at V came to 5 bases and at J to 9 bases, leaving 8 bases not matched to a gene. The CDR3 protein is CASSPREGLAGGQYF. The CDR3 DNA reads TGTGCCAGCAGCCCCCGAGAGGGACTAGCGGGGGGGCAGTACTTC.

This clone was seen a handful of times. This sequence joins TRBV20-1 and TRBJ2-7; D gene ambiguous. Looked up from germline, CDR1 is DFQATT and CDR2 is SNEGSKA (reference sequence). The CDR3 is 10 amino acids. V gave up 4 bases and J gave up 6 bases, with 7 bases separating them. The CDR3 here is CSAKGSEQYF. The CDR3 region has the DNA TGCAGTGCTAAGGGATCCGAGCAGTACTTC.

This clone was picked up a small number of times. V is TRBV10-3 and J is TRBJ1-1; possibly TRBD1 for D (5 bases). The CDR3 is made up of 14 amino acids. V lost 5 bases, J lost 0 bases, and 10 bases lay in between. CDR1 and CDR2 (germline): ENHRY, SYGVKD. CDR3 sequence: CAISRGRMNTEAFF. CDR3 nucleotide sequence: TGTGCCATCAGTCGGGGACGGATGAACACTGAAGCTTTCTTT.

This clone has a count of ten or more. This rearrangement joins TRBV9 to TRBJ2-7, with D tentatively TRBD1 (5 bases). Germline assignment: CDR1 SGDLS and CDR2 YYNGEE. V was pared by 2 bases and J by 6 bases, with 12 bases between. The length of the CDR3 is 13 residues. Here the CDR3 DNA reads TGTGCCAGCAGCGTGGGCAGGGATCTCGAGCAGTACTTC. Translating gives CASSVGRDLEQYF. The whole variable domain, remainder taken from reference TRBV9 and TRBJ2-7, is DSGVTQTPKHLITATGQRVTLRCSPRSGDLSVYWYQQSLDQGLQFLIQYYNGEERAKGNILERFSAQQFPDLHSELNLSSLELGDSALYFCASSVGRDLEQYFGPGTRLTVT.

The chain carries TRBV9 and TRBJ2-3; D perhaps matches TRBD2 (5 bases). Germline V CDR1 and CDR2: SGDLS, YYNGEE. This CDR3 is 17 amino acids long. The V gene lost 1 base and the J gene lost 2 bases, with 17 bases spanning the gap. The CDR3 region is CASSVTSRGSFTDTQYF. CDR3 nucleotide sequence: TGTGCCAGCAGCGTAACTTCCCGGGGATCGTTCACAGATACGCAGTATTTT.

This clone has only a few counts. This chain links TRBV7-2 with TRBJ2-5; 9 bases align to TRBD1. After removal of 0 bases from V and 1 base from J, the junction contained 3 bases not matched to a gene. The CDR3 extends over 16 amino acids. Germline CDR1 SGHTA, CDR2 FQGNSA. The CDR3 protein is CASSLAQQGAQETQYF. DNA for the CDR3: TGTGCCAGCAGCTTAGCGCAACAGGGGGCCCAAGAGACCCAGTACTTC.

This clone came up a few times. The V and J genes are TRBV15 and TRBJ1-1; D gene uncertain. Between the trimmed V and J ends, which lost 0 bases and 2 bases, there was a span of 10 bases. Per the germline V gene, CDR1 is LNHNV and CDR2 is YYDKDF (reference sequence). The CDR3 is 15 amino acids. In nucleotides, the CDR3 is TGTGCCACCAGCAGAGATCGACTCCAAAACACTGAAGCTTTCTTT. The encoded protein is CATSRDRLQNTEAFF.

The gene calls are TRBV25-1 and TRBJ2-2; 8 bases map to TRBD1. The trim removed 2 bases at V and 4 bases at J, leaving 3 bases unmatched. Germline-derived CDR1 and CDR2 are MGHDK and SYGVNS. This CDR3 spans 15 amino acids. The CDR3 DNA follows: TGTGCCAGCAGTGAACAGGGGGCTGGCACCGGGGAGCTGTTTTTT. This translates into CASSEQGAGTGELFF.

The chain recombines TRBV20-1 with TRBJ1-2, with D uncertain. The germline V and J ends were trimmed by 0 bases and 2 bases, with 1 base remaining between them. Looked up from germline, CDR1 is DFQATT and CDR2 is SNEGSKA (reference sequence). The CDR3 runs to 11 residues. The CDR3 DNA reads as TGCAGTGCTAGAGACAACTATGGCTACACCTTC. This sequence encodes CSARDNYGYTF.

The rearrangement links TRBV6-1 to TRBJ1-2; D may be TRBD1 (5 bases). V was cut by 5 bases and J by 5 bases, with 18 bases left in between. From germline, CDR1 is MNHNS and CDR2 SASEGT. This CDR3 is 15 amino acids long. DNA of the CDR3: TGTGCCAGCAGTTCGGGGCTTCCAGGACCTTATGGCTACACCTTC. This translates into CASSSGLPGPYGYTF.

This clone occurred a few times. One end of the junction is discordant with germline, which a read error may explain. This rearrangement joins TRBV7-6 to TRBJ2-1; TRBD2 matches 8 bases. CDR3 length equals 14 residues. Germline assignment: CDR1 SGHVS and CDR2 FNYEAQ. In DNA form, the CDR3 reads TGTGCCAGCAGCCCTTTAGCGGGGTACACTGAGCAGTTCTTC. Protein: CASSPLAGYTEQFF.

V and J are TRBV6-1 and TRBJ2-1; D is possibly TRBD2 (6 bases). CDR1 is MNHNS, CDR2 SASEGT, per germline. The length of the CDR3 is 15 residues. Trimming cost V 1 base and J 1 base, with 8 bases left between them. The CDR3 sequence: CASSEDLASYNEQFF. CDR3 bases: TGTGCCAGCAGTGAAGACCTAGCGTCCTACAATGAGCAGTTCTTC.

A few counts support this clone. CDR3 in DNA: TGTGCCAGCAGTTGGTCGGGTAACCCCACAGATACGCAGTATTTT. It is translated as CASSWSGNPTDTQYF. The chain uses TRBV7-2 and TRBJ2-3; D is ambiguous. Trimming pared 6 bases from V and 2 bases from J, leaving 15 bases between. CDR1 SGHTA and CDR2 FQGNSA come from the germline V gene. The CDR3 contains 15 residues.

The CDR3: CASTPISRVSQPQHF. CDR3 DNA: TGTGCCAGTACCCCCATCTCGCGGGTTAGTCAGCCCCAGCATTTT. The rearrangement links TRBV19 to TRBJ1-5; D is ambiguous. Looked up from germline, CDR1 is LNHDA and CDR2 is SQIVND (reference sequence). V lost 7 bases, J lost 6 bases, and 19 bases lay in between. The CDR3 runs 15 residues.

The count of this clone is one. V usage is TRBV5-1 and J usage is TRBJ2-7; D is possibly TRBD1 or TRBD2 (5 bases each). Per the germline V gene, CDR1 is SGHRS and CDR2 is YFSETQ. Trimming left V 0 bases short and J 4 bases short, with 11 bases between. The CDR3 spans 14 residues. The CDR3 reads CASSLDGDGYEQYF. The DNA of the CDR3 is TGCGCCAGCAGCTTGGATGGGGACGGATACGAGCAGTACTTC.

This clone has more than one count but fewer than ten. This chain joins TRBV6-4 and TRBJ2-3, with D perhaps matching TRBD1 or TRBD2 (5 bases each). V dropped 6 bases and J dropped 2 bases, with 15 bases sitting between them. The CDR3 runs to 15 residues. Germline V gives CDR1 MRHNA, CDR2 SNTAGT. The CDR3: CASSPNMGVTDTQYF. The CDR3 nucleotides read TGTGCCAGCAGCCCCAACATGGGGGTCACAGATACGCAGTATTTT.

The CDR3 bases are TGTGCCAGCAGCGTAACCCCAGGACTAGCGGGCACAGATACGCAGTATTTT. Its protein product is CASSVTPGLAGTDTQYF. The chain combines TRBV9 with TRBJ2-3; TRBD2 matches 10 bases. Germline-derived CDR1 and CDR2 are SGDLS and YYNGEE. The CDR3 covers 17 residues. V trimming: 1 base; J trimming: 1 base; junction bases outside the gene matches: 6. Drawing the rest from reference TRBV9 and TRBJ2-3, the complete variable domain is DSGVTQTPKHLITATGQRVTLRCSPRSGDLSVYWYQQSLDQGLQFLIQYYNGEERAKGNILERFSAQQFPDLHSELNLSSLELGDSALYFCASSVTPGLAGTDTQYFGPGTRLTVL.

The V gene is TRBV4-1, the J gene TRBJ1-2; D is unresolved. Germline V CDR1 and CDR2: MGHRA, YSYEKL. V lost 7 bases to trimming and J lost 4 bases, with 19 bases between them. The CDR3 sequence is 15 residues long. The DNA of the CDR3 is TGCGCCAGCACCCAGGATCACCGGTCGGGCTATGGCTACACCTTC. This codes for CASTQDHRSGYGYTF.

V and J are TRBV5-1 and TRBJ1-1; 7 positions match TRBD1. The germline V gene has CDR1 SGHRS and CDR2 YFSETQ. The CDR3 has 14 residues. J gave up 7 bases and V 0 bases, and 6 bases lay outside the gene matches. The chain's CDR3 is CASSLGQGTNEAFF. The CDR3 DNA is TGCGCCAGCAGCTTGGGACAGGGAACCAATGAAGCTTTCTTT.

This CDR3 reads CASSSQAWQPQHF. In DNA, the CDR3 is TGTGCCAGCAGTTCACAAGCATGGCAGCCCCAGCATTTT. The J gene is TRBJ1-5, the V gene TRBV28, with unresolved D. Germline V gene sequence: CDR1 MDHEN, CDR2 SYDVKM. This CDR3 is 13 amino acids long. V gave up 4 bases and J gave up 7 bases, with 11 bases separating them.

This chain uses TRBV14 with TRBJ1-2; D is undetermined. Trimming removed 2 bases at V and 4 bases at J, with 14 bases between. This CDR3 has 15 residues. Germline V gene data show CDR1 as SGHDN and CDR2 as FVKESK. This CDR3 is CASSQIGRRVYGYTF. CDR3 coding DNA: TGTGCCAGCAGCCAAATCGGACGCCGGGTCTATGGCTACACCTTC.

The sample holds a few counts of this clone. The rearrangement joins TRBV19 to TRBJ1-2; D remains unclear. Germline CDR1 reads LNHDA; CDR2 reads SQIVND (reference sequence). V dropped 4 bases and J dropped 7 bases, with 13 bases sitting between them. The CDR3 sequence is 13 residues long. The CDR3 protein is CASSTTDAAGYTF. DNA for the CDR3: TGTGCCAGTAGTACGACTGACGCCGCTGGCTACACCTTC.

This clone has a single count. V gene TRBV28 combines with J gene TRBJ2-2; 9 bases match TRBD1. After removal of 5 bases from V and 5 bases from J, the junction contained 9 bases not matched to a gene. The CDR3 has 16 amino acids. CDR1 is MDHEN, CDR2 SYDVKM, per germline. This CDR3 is CASSHPGTGRTGELFF. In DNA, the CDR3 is TGTGCCAGCAGTCATCCCGGGACAGGGAGAACCGGGGAGCTGTTTTTT.

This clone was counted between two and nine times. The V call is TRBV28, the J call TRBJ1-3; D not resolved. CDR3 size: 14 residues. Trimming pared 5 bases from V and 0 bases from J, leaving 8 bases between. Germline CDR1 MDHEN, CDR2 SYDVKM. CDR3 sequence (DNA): TGTGCCAGCAGTGAACAGAGCTCTGGAAACACCATATATTTT. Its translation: CASSEQSSGNTIYF.

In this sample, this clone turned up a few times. The CDR3 DNA sequence: TGTGCCAGCAGCCCCAGGTCGGGGGACACCGGGGAGCTGTTTTTT. It specifies CASSPRSGDTGELFF. This sequence joins TRBV7-2 and TRBJ2-2, with D perhaps TRBD2 (6 bases). The germline CDR1 and CDR2 sequences are SGHTA and FQGNSA. The CDR3 is made up of 15 amino acids. Trimming stripped 5 bases from V and 3 bases from J, with 13 bases between.

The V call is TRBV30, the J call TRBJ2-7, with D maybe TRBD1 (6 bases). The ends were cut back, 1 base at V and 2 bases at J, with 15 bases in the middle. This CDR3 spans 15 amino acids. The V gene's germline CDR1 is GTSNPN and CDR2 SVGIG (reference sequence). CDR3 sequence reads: CAWSGGRDNAYEQYF. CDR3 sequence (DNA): TGTGCCTGGAGTGGGGGCAGGGACAACGCCTACGAGCAGTACTTC.